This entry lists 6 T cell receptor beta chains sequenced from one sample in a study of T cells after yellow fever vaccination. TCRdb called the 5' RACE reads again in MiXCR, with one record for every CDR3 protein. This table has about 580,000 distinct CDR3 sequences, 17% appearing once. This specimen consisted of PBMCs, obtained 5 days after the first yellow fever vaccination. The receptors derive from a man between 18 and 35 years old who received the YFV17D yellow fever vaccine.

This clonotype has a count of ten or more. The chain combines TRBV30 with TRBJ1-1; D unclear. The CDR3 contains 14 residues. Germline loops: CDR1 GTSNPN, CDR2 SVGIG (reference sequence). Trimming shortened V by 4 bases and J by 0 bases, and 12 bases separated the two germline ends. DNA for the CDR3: TGTGCCTGGATCCAGTCTGCTATGAACACTGAAGCTTTCTTT. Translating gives CAWIQSAMNTEAFF. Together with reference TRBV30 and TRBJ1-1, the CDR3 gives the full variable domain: SQTIHQWPATLVQPVGSPLSLECTVEGTSNPNLYWYRQAAGRGLQLLFYSVGIGQISSEVPQNLSASRPQDRQFILSSKKLLLSDSGFYLCAWIQSAMNTEAFFGQGTRLTVV.

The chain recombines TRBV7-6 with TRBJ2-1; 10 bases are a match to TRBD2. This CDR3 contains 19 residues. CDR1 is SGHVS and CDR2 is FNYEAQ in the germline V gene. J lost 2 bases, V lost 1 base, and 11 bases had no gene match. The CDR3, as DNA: TGTGCCAGCAGCTTAGGGCCTGGGACTAGCGTCCCTGCCTACAATGAGCAGTTCTTC. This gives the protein CASSLGPGTSVPAYNEQFF.

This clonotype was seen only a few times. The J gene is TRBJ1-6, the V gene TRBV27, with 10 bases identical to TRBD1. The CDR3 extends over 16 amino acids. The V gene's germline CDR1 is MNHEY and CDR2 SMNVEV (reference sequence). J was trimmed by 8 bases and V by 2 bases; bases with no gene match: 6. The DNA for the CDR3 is TGTGCCAGCAGTTTACTCGGGACAGGGGAGGATTCACCCCTCCACTTT. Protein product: CASSLLGTGEDSPLHF.

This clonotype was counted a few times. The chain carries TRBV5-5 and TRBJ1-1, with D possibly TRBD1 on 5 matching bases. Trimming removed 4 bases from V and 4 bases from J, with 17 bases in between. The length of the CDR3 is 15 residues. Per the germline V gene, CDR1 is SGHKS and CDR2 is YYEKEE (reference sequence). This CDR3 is CASSRAAQGVTEAFF. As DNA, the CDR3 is TGTGCCAGCAGCCGCGCGGCACAAGGGGTCACTGAAGCTTTCTTT.

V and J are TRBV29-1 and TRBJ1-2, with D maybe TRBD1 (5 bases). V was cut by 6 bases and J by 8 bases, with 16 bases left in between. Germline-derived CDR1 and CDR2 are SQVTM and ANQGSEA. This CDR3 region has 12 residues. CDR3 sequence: CSVQGPMRGYTF. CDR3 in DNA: TGCAGCGTCCAGGGACCTATGCGCGGCTACACCTTC. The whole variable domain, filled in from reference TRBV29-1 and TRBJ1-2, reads SAVISQKPSRDICQRGTSLTIQCQVDSQVTMMFWYRQQPGQSLTLIATANQGSEATYESGFVIDKFPISRPNLTFSTLTVSNMSPEDSSIYLCSVQGPMRGYTFGSGTRLTVV.

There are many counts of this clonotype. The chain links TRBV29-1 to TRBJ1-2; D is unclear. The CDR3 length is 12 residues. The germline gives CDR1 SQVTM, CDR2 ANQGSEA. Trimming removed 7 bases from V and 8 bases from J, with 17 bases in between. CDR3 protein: CSAEGRLRGYTF. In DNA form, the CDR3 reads TGCAGCGCCGAAGGCCGCCTGAGAGGCTACACCTTC.